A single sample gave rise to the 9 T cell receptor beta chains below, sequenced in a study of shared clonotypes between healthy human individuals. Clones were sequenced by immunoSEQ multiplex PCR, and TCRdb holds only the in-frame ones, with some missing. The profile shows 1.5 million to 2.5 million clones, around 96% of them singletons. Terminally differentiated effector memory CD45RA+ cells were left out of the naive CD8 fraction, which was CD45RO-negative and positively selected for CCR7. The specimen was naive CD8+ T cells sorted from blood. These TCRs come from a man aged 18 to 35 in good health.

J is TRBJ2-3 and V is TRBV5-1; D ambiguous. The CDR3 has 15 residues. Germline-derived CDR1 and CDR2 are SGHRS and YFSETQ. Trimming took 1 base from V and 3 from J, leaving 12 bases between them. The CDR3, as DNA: TGCGCCAGCAGCTTGTATGCAGGTTTGACAGATACGCAGTATTTT. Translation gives CASSLYAGLTDTQYF. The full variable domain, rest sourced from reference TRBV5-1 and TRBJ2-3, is KAGVTQTPRYLIKTRGQQVTLSCSPISGHRSVSWYQQTPGQGLQFLFEYFSETQRNKGNFPGRFSGRQFSNSRSEMNVSTLELGDSALYLCASSLYAGLTDTQYFGPGTRLTVL.

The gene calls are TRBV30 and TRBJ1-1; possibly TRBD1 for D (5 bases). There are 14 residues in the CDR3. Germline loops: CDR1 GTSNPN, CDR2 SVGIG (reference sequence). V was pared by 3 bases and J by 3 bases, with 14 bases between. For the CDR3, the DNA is TGTGCCTGGAGATTCCTCGGGGGATACACTGAAGCTTTCTTT. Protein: CAWRFLGGYTEAFF.

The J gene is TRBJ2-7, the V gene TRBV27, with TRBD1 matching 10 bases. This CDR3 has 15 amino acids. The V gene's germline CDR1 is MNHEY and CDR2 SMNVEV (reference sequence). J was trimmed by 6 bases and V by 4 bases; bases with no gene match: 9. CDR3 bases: TGTGCCAGCAGTTACACCGGGACAGGGGTGGGCGAGCAGTACTTC. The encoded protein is CASSYTGTGVGEQYF.

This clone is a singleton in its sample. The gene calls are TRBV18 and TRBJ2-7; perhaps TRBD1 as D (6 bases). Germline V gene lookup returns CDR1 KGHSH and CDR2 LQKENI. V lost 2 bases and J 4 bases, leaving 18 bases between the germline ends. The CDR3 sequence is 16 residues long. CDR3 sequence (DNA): TGTGCCAGCTCACCAGAAGAAACAGGGTGGTGGTACGAGCAGTACTTC. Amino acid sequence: CASSPEETGWWYEQYF.

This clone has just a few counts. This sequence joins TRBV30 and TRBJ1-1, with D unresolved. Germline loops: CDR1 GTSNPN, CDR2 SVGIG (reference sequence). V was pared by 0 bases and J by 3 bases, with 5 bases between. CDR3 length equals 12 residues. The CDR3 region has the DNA TGTGCCTGGAGTGTAGCCGACACTGAAGCTTTCTTT. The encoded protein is CAWSVADTEAFF. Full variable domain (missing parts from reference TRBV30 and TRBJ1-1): SQTIHQWPATLVQPVGSPLSLECTVEGTSNPNLYWYRQAAGRGLQLLFYSVGIGQISSEVPQNLSASRPQDRQFILSSKKLLLSDSGFYLCAWSVADTEAFFGQGTRLTVV.

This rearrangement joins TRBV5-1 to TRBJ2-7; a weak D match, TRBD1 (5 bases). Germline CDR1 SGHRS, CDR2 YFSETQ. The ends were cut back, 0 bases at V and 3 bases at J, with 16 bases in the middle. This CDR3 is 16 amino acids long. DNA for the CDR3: TGCGCCAGCAGCTTGGTTACAGGAGCGACCATCTACGAGCAGTACTTC. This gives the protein CASSLVTGATIYEQYF.

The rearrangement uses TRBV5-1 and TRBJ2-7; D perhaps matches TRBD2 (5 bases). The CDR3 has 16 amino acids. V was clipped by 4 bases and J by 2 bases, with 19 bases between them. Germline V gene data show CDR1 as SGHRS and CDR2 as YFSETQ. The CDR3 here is CASSPTRAVQTYEQYF. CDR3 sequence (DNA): TGCGCCAGCAGCCCCACCCGAGCGGTACAAACCTACGAGCAGTACTTC.

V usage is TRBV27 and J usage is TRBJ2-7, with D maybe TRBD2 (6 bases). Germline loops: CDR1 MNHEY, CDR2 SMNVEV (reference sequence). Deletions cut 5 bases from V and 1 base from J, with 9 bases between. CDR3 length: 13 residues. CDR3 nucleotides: TGTGCCAGCAGTGTAGCGGTTTCCTACGAGCAGTACTTC. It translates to CASSVAVSYEQYF.

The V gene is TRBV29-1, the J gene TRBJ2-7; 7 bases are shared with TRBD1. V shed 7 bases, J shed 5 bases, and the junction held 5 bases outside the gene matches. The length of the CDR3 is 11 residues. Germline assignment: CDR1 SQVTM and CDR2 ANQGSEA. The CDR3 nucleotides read TGCAGCGGACAGGGACGCGACGAGCAGTACTTC. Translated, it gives CSGQGRDEQYF.